This TCR beta chain was sequenced in a study of regulatory T cells in long-lasting Graves disease. The TCR beta library used iRepertoire HTBI primers with Arm-PCR amplification of CDR3. TCRdb recomputed calls from the multiplex PCR reads with MiXCR, one row per CDR3 protein. This table has about 220,000 distinct CDR3 sequences, around a fifth appearing once. Time point reported: newly diagnosed GD, antithyroid drugs for less than 3 months. PBMCs provided the RNA from which the TCR library was made. The germline V and J ends were trimmed by 3 bases and 10 bases, with 13 bases remaining between them. The CDR3 sequence is 13 residues long. This clonotype was counted a few times. A further study also used this sample, focusing on T cells in Graves' hyperthyroidism and ophthalmopathy.

The chain uses TRBV12-3 or TRBV12-4 and TRBJ2-1, with D possibly matching TRBD2 (5 bases). Source: peripheral blood mononuclear cells (PBMCs), taken at new diagnosis, from a patient treated with antithyroid drugs. The source of this sequence is a young woman with Graves disease. Written as DNA, the CDR3 is TGTGCCAGCAGTTTTGGAGCGGACGGGGAGCAGTTCTTC. Amino acid sequence: CASSFGADGEQFF.